Presented here are 28 T cell receptor beta chains from one specimen sequenced in a study of memory CD4+ T cells and cytomegalovirus serostatus. Single viable CD3+CD4+CD8-CD45RO+ cells were sorted as the memory CD4+ T cells. Using immunoSEQ multiplex PCR, the repertoire was profiled, and TCRdb retains in-frame clones only, with some absent. Among about 92,000 clones, roughly 80% were seen once, and the ten largest hold 3.5% to 4%. The sample was memory CD4+ T cells from blood. Receptor source: an adult in good health and CMV-seropositive.

The chain has TRBV7-9 and TRBJ2-1, with TRBD2 identical over 15 bases. The germline gives CDR1 SEHNR, CDR2 FQNEAQ (reference sequence). The V and J ends lost 3 bases and 1 base, in that order; junction bases with no gene match: 7. CDR3 length: 19 residues. CDR3 loop: CASSLRPGLAGGSYNEQFF. In nucleotides, the CDR3 is TGTGCCAGCAGCTTGCGCCCCGGACTAGCGGGAGGGTCCTACAATGAGCAGTTCTTC.

The chain is built from TRBV5-4 and TRBJ2-5; D perhaps matches TRBD1 (6 bases). The germline V gene encodes CDR1 SGHNT and CDR2 YYREEE (reference sequence). Trimming stripped 4 bases from V and 4 bases from J, with 17 bases between. This CDR3 region has 15 residues. This CDR3 is CASSPTGTARETQYF. CDR3 nucleotide sequence: TGTGCCAGCAGCCCAACAGGGACGGCGCGAGAGACCCAGTACTTC.

The CDR3 here is CASSSGDSRVHEQYF. In nucleotides, the CDR3 is TGTGCCAGCAGCTCGGGGGACAGTCGGGTGCACGAGCAGTACTTC. The rearrangement joins TRBV7-9 to TRBJ2-7; TRBD1 might be the D (7 bases). The CDR3 has 15 residues. V was shortened by 4 bases and J by 5 bases, with 18 bases between the two germline ends. Germline assignment: CDR1 SEHNR and CDR2 FQNEAQ (reference sequence).

This clone was seen only a few times. The chain links TRBV4-3 to TRBJ1-3; D gene unclear. Germline V gene data show CDR1 as LGHNA and CDR2 as YSLEER. This CDR3 has 14 residues. With 1 base removed from V and 4 bases from J, the gap between germline ends came to 8 bases. CDR3 amino acids: CASSQADGGNTIYF. The CDR3 region has the DNA TGCGCCAGCAGCCAAGCGGATGGGGGAAACACCATATATTTT.

The CDR3 here is CSASDGNTIYF. The DNA for the CDR3 is TGCAGTGCTAGTGACGGAAACACCATATATTTT. This sequence joins TRBV20-1 and TRBJ1-3; D call uncertain. The CDR3 runs to 11 residues. Looked up from germline, CDR1 is DFQATT and CDR2 is SNEGSKA (reference sequence). The V end lost 3 bases, the J end lost 4 bases, and 4 bases lay between the germline ends.

The chain combines TRBV11-3 with TRBJ2-5; 8 bases map to TRBD2. Per germline, CDR1 SGHNT and CDR2 YENEEA. V lost 5 bases and J lost 4; bases outside the gene matches: 6. The CDR3 loop spans 14 amino acids. CDR3 sequence (DNA): TGTGCCAGCAGCCCAAGGGCGGGAGGAGAGACCCAGTACTTC. Its protein is CASSPRAGGETQYF.

CDR3 amino acids: CAISEMGTQETQYF. The CDR3 DNA reads TGTGCCATCAGTGAGATGGGGACCCAAGAGACCCAGTACTTC. V gene TRBV10-3 combines with J gene TRBJ2-5; D may correspond to TRBD1 or TRBD2 (5 bases each). The CDR3 contains 14 residues. CDR1 is ENHRY, CDR2 SYGVKD, per germline. V lost 2 bases to trimming and J lost 1 base, with 8 bases between them.

This rearrangement joins TRBV5-1 to TRBJ2-7, with TRBD1 identical over 7 bases. V trimming: 4 bases; J trimming: 6 bases; junction bases outside the gene matches: 13. The germline V gene encodes CDR1 SGHRS and CDR2 YFSETQ. The length of the CDR3 is 15 residues. CDR3 loop: CASSRQGAVLGEQYF. The CDR3 region has the DNA TGCGCCAGCAGCAGACAGGGTGCGGTCCTCGGCGAGCAGTACTTC.

The chain employs TRBV2 and TRBJ2-7, with 12 nucleotides matching TRBD2. The CDR3 has 14 amino acids. V was clipped by 7 bases and J by 9 bases; unmatched bases: 10. CDR1 and CDR2 (germline): SNHLY, FYNNEI. CDR3 in amino acids: CASKREWTSGTQYF. CDR3 sequence (DNA): TGTGCCAGCAAAAGGGAGTGGACTAGCGGGACGCAGTACTTC.

This chain uses TRBV5-6 with TRBJ2-6, with D perhaps matching TRBD1 (5 bases). CDR3 length: 17 residues. Germline CDR1 is SGHDT and CDR2 is YYEEEE. With 3 bases removed from V and 1 base from J, the gap between germline ends came to 14 bases. This chain's CDR3 is CASSSRNRQSGANVLTF. In nucleotides, the CDR3 is TGTGCCAGCAGCTCGAGAAATAGACAGTCTGGGGCCAACGTCCTGACTTTC.

There are a few counts of this clone. The chain combines TRBV6-6 with TRBJ1-5; perhaps TRBD1 as D (5 bases). CDR1 is MNHNY and CDR2 is SVGAGI in the germline V gene (reference sequence). The V end lost 8 bases, the J end lost 3 bases, and 17 bases lay between the germline ends. There are 15 residues in the CDR3. This CDR3 is CASGEEGRFNQPQHF. The CDR3 bases are TGTGCCAGCGGAGAAGAGGGACGGTTCAATCAGCCCCAGCATTTT.

In DNA form, the CDR3 reads TGTGCCATCAGTCCCGGGACAGGGGGTGGAAAACTGTTTTTT. The encoded protein is CAISPGTGGGKLFF. The chain is built from TRBV10-3 and TRBJ1-4; 11 positions match TRBD1. Germline CDR1 ENHRY, CDR2 SYGVKD. J was trimmed by 10 bases and V by 5 bases; bases with no gene match: 6. This CDR3 is 14 amino acids long.

The CDR3 DNA follows: TGCGCCAGCAGCATCACTCAGCCGGCGGATACGCAGTATTTT. Translation: CASSITQPADTQYF. The rearrangement links TRBV4-1 to TRBJ2-3; D gene ambiguous. V lost 5 bases and J 6 bases, leaving 15 bases between the germline ends. CDR3 length: 14 amino acids. Germline CDR1 and CDR2: MGHRA and YSYEKL.

The rearrangement uses TRBV6-5 and TRBJ2-1; 8 nucleotides line up with TRBD1. Unmatched junction bases numbered 7, after V lost 4 bases and J lost 5 bases. Per the germline V gene, CDR1 is MNHEY and CDR2 is SVGAGI. The CDR3 consists of 15 residues. The CDR3 sequence is CASSLSDRGHNEQFF. The CDR3 nucleotides read TGTGCCAGCAGTTTAAGCGACAGGGGCCACAATGAGCAGTTCTTC.

The chain recombines TRBV18 with TRBJ2-7, with a weak D call TRBD2 (5 bases). Trimming cost V 3 bases and J 2 bases, with 11 bases left between them. The CDR3 length is 14 residues. Germline V gene sequence: CDR1 KGHSH, CDR2 LQKENI. CDR3 coding DNA: TGTGCCAGCTCACCCCGGGGTAGCGCCTACGAGCAGTACTTC. Protein product: CASSPRGSAYEQYF.

The gene calls are TRBV21-1 and TRBJ1-1. TRBV21-1 has pseudogene status. The CDR3 loop spans 15 amino acids. CDR3 sequence (DNA): TGTGCCAGCAGCAAAGGAAGGGCGGGGGACACTGAAGCTTTCTTT. This sequence encodes CASSKGRAGDTEAFF.

The chain combines TRBV5-1 with TRBJ1-2; D possibly corresponds to TRBD1 (6 bases). Per the germline V gene, CDR1 is SGHRS and CDR2 is YFSETQ. Trimming left V 0 bases short and J 3 bases short, with 15 bases between. The CDR3 covers 16 residues. CDR3 protein: CASSLGGRTDHYGYTF. CDR3 DNA sequence: TGCGCCAGCAGCTTGGGAGGGAGGACAGACCACTATGGCTACACCTTC.

The chain combines TRBV5-1 with TRBJ2-3, with 7 bases identical to TRBD2. The CDR3 totals 17 residues. Germline CDR1 reads SGHRS; CDR2 reads YFSETQ. Germline trimming cut 0 bases from V and 3 bases from J; bases unmatched to any gene: 10. The CDR3 nucleotides read TGCGCCAGCAGCTTGGGCCCACAGGCGGGAGAAACAGATACGCAGTATTTT. It is translated as CASSLGPQAGETDTQYF.

This clone has more than one count but fewer than ten. The V call is TRBV7-2, the J call TRBJ2-3; 7 bases align to TRBD1. The CDR3 is made up of 15 amino acids. The germline gives CDR1 SGHTA, CDR2 FQGNSA. V lost 4 bases to trimming and J lost 1 base; unmatched junction nucleotides: 5. The CDR3 loop is CASSSRQGGTDTQYF. The DNA for the CDR3 is TGTGCCAGCAGCTCTCGCCAGGGGGGCACAGATACGCAGTATTTT.

The chain has TRBV29-1 and TRBJ1-4; no clear D gene. The CDR3 is 13 amino acids. V gave up 7 bases and J gave up 2 bases, with 11 bases separating them. The germline V gene has CDR1 SQVTM and CDR2 ANQGSEA. The CDR3 DNA follows: TGCAGCGGTTGGTCCGGGACTAATGAAAAACTGTTTTTT. This codes for CSGWSGTNEKLFF. Full variable domain (missing parts from reference TRBV29-1 and TRBJ1-4): SAVISQKPSRDICQRGTSLTIQCQVDSQVTMMFWYRQQPGQSLTLIATANQGSEATYESGFVIDKFPISRPNLTFSTLTVSNMSPEDSSIYLCSGWSGTNEKLFFGSGTQLSVL.

The J gene is TRBJ1-5, the V gene TRBV2, with a possible D match to TRBD1 (5 bases). V dropped 4 bases and J dropped 6 bases, with 13 bases sitting between them. Germline CDR1 and CDR2: SNHLY and FYNNEI. The CDR3 has 14 amino acids. The CDR3 nucleotides are TGTGCCAGCAGTGGCGAGGGGCAGAGTCAGCCCCAGCATTTT. The encoded protein is CASSGEGQSQPQHF.

The count of this clone is one. The V and J genes are TRBV28 and TRBJ2-4; D gene ambiguous. CDR1 is MDHEN, CDR2 SYDVKM, per germline. This CDR3 spans 14 amino acids. The V end lost 5 bases, the J end lost 5 bases, and 13 bases lay between the germline ends. CDR3 sequence: CASSEYGQENIQYF. The CDR3 nucleotides read TGTGCCAGCAGTGAGTACGGGCAAGAAAACATTCAGTACTTC. Full variable domain (outside the CDR3, taken from reference TRBV28 and TRBJ2-4): DVKVTQSSRYLVKRTGEKVFLECVQDMDHENMFWYRQDPGLGLRLIYFSYDVKMKEKGDIPEGYSVSREKKERFSLILESASTNQTSMYLCASSEYGQENIQYFGAGTRLSVL.

The chain is built from TRBV27 and TRBJ2-5, with 7 bases lining up with TRBD2. Losses at the gene ends were 4 bases for V and 2 bases for J; bases not matched to a gene: 7. Germline-derived CDR1 and CDR2 are MNHEY and SMNVEV (reference sequence). The CDR3 consists of 15 residues. CDR3 DNA: TGTGCCAGCAGTTGGGGGGGAGGGAGGCAAGAGACCCAGTACTTC. This gives the protein CASSWGGGRQETQYF.

This chain connects TRBV28 to TRBJ1-5; no clear D gene. Trimming removed 1 base at V and 6 bases at J, with 10 bases between. Germline V CDR1 and CDR2: MDHEN, SYDVKM. The CDR3 consists of 14 residues. Here the CDR3 reads CASSLLRFAQPQHF. As DNA, the CDR3 is TGTGCCAGCAGTTTATTACGGTTCGCTCAGCCCCAGCATTTT.

Turning to this clone: The same CDR3 also results from other DNA sequences found in this sample. This chain uses TRBV5-1 with TRBJ1-2; TRBD1 aligns across 9 bases. Germline V gene lookup returns CDR1 SGHRS and CDR2 YFSETQ. The V and J ends lost 3 bases and 4 bases, in that order; junction bases with no gene match: 7. The CDR3 extends over 15 amino acids. The CDR3 loop reads CASSYTGGRSYGYTF. CDR3 in DNA: TGCGCCAGCAGCTATACAGGGGGCAGGAGCTATGGCTACACCTTC.

In DNA, the CDR3 is TGTGCCAGCAGTAGTAGGGGGCGCGAGACCCAGTACTTC. This codes for CASSSRGRETQYF. The chain couples TRBV2 to TRBJ2-5; the match to TRBD1 covers 7 bases. The V and J ends lost 5 bases and 5 bases, in that order; junction bases with no gene match: 5. Germline V gene data show CDR1 as SNHLY and CDR2 as FYNNEI. This CDR3 comprises 13 residues. Complete variable domain (other parts from reference TRBV2 and TRBJ2-5): EPEVTQTPSHQVTQMGQEVILRCVPISNHLYFYWYRQILGQKVEFLVSFYNNEISEKSEIFDDQFSVERPDGSNFTLKIRSTKLEDSAMYFCASSSRGRETQYFGPGTRLLVL.

The CDR3, as DNA: TGTGCCAGCAGCGATAGTAGAAGGACAGGGGCCGCTGAAGCTTTCTTT. This translates into CASSDSRRTGAAEAFF. The chain has TRBV2 and TRBJ1-1; 9 nucleotides line up with TRBD1. This CDR3 is built from 16 residues. Trimming removed 6 bases from V and 6 bases from J; junction bases left unmatched: 14. Looked up from germline, CDR1 is SNHLY and CDR2 is FYNNEI.

The rearrangement uses TRBV5-1 and TRBJ2-7; 13 positions match TRBD2. The CDR3 loop spans 15 amino acids. From germline, CDR1 is SGHRS and CDR2 YFSETQ. The junction had 7 bases not matched to a gene; V was cut back by 4 bases and J by 6 bases. This CDR3 is CASSLQGLAGFEQYF. CDR3 coding DNA: TGCGCCAGCAGCCTTCAGGGACTAGCGGGATTCGAGCAGTACTTC.